A selection of T cell receptor beta chains follows, all from one sample in a study of control samples from healthy donors and cancer patients. The repertoire was sequenced with immunoSEQ multiplex PCR; TCRdb's copy has only in-frame clones and lacks some. The repertoire has more than 75,000 clones, roughly 80% of them found once; the top ten carry under 50%. Sequencing input: PBMCs. These receptor sequences come from a man aged 70-80 years with lung cancer. CDR3s include the opening cysteine and the closing phenylalanine or tryptophan.

v_call: TRBV4-2; j_call: TRBJ1-3; cdr3_aa: CASSQDRTDTIYF
v_call: TRBV19; j_call: TRBJ1-1; cdr3_aa: CASTGTVRNTEAFF
v_call: TRBV5-6; j_call: TRBJ1-3; cdr3_aa: CASSLTGLLLNTIYF
v_call: TRBV18; j_call: TRBJ2-3; cdr3_aa: CASSAYTDTQYF
v_call: TRBV6-1; j_call: TRBJ1-1; cdr3_aa: CASSEKTGMNTEAFF
v_call: TRBV4-1; j_call: TRBJ1-2; cdr3_aa: CASSPKTDRAGYTF
v_call: TRBV4-2; j_call: TRBJ1-1; cdr3_aa: CASSQDTVGTGPFF
v_call: TRBV6-5; j_call: TRBJ2-3; cdr3_aa: CASSYINVGTDTQYF
v_call: TRBV7-9; j_call: TRBJ2-4; cdr3_aa: CASSPGQEKNIQYF
v_call: TRBV5-6; j_call: TRBJ2-7; cdr3_aa: CASSLDSDEQYF